This T cell receptor (beta chain) appears in the sequencing data of a study of T cell changes during pregnancy in multiple sclerosis. Profiling relied on immunoSEQ multiplex PCR, and the TCRdb table lists in-frame clones only, not all of them. The sample has nearly 80,000 clones; about 92% are singletons. Trimming stripped 3 bases from V and 12 bases from J, with 15 bases between. The CDR3 totals 13 residues. Germline CDR1 and CDR2: PRHDT and FYEKMQ (reference sequence). This specimen was CD4+ T cells from peripheral blood mononuclear cells, taken before pregnancy. The TCR sequence derives from a female donor with multiple sclerosis, enrolled in a pregnancy study. The chain couples TRBV13 to TRBJ2-1; a possible D gene is TRBD1 (5 bases). CDR3 nucleotides: TGTGCCAGCAGCTTTAGGGGCCTAGAGGTGCAGTTCTTC. Encoded protein: CASSFRGLEVQFF.